Shown below are 31 T cell receptor beta chains from a single sample sequenced in a study of blood T cells in healthy people across ages. Then a second PCR, running roughly 7 to 11 cycles, was carried out with a sample-barcoded 5' primer and a J-beta primer mix. MiXCR, run by TCRdb on the 5' RACE reads, gives a single entry per CDR3 protein. Of about 1.5 million distinct CDR3 sequences in the sample, 42% were seen once. The sample was blood. All receptors come from a woman aged 18-30 years in good health.

This clonotype was recorded a few times. The chain joins TRBV20-1 to TRBJ1-2, with D possibly matching TRBD1 (5 bases). This CDR3 region has 15 residues. The germline V gene encodes CDR1 DFQATT and CDR2 SNEGSKA (reference sequence). V lost 2 bases, J lost 4 bases, and 17 bases lay in between. The CDR3 sequence is CSARSPGRGPYGYTF. The CDR3 nucleotides read TGCAGTGCTAGAAGTCCAGGACGGGGCCCCTATGGCTACACCTTC.

This clonotype has just a few counts. V gene TRBV5-1 combines with J gene TRBJ2-1, with 10 bases fitting TRBD2. The J segment lost 5 bases and the V segment lost 5 bases, leaving 7 bases of the junction unmatched. This CDR3 region has 15 residues. In germline, CDR1 is SGHRS, CDR2 YFSETQ. The CDR3 DNA reads as TGCGCCAGCAGAGTCAGCGGGGGGGATCACAATGAGCAGTTCTTC. Translation: CASRVSGGDHNEQFF.

The chain carries TRBV6-1 and TRBJ2-3; TRBD2 matches 7 bases. Germline V CDR1 and CDR2: MNHNS, SASEGT. J lost 1 base, V lost 9 bases, and 4 bases had no gene match. The CDR3 is 13 residues long. Here the CDR3 reads CASERGRTDTQYF. The CDR3 nucleotides are TGTGCCAGTGAGCGGGGTCGCACAGATACGCAGTATTTT.

V usage is TRBV3-1 and J usage is TRBJ2-4, with D unresolved. The J call is doubtful: the DNA matches TRBJ2-7 better. The CDR3 totals 14 residues. CDR1 is LGHDT, CDR2 YNNKEL, per germline (reference sequence). The CDR3 loop is CASSQGWGTYEQYF. The CDR3 DNA follows: TGTGCCAGCAGCCAAGGATGGGGTACATACGAGCAGTACTTC.

The CDR3 bases are TGTGCCAGCCTACCCACCTCTAGGGGTGGTCCAGATACGCAGTATTTT. Encoded protein: CASLPTSRGGPDTQYF. The rearrangement uses TRBV27 and TRBJ2-3, with D maybe TRBD1 (5 bases). This CDR3 is 16 amino acids long. Trimming took 8 bases from V and 4 from J, leaving 22 bases between them. Germline CDR1 MNHEY, CDR2 SMNVEV (reference sequence).

V usage is TRBV24-1 and J usage is TRBJ2-2; either TRBD1 or TRBD2 may supply D (5 bases each). CDR1 is KGHDR, CDR2 SFDVKD, per germline. The V end lost 4 bases, the J end lost 1 base, and 6 bases lay between the germline ends. The CDR3 covers 14 residues. The CDR3 loop reads CATSERGNTGELFF. As DNA, the CDR3 is TGTGCCACCAGTGAGAGGGGGAACACCGGGGAGCTGTTTTTT.

This clonotype has a handful of counts. The rearrangement links TRBV4-3 to TRBJ2-1; no reliable D call. The CDR3 extends over 13 amino acids. The V gene's germline CDR1 is LGHNA and CDR2 YSLEER. The V end was cut by 0 bases, the J end by 9 bases, with 9 bases between. The CDR3 coding sequence is TGCGCCAGCAGCCAAGATGGGCCCTCTGAGCAGTTCTTC. Protein: CASSQDGPSEQFF.

This rearrangement joins TRBV9 to TRBJ1-5; tentatively, D is TRBD1 (6 bases). CDR1 SGDLS and CDR2 YYNGEE come from the germline V gene. Trimming stripped 4 bases from V and 3 bases from J, with 23 bases between. This CDR3 spans 18 amino acids. CDR3 sequence: CASSPGIKRTELNQPQHF. CDR3 bases: TGTGCCAGCAGCCCAGGAATCAAGAGGACAGAGCTCAATCAGCCCCAGCATTTT.

This clonotype was recorded at least ten times. The V call is TRBV20-1, the J call TRBJ2-3, with D perhaps matching TRBD1 or TRBD2 (6 bases each). The CDR3 totals 14 residues. Germline CDR1 reads DFQATT; CDR2 reads SNEGSKA (reference sequence). V lost 0 bases and J 1 base, leaving 8 bases between the germline ends. The CDR3 DNA reads TGCAGTGCTAGAGATAGGGGGGGCACAGATACGCAGTATTTT. The encoded protein is CSARDRGGTDTQYF.

This clonotype was observed a few times. This sequence joins TRBV27 and TRBJ2-1, with D tentatively TRBD1 (6 bases). The germline CDR1 and CDR2 sequences are MNHEY and SMNVEV (reference sequence). The CDR3 sequence is 19 residues long. The V and J ends lost 0 bases and 3 bases respectively, with 21 bases between them. DNA for the CDR3: TGTGCCAGCAGTTTATCCCAAACACCAACAGGGTGGATCTACAATGAGCAGTTCTTC. Encoded protein: CASSLSQTPTGWIYNEQFF.

A word on this clonotype: Compared with germline, one end of the junction differs, possibly owing to a read error. V and J are TRBV10-3 and TRBJ1-6; TRBD1 aligns across 7 bases. The germline gives CDR1 ENHRY, CDR2 SYGVKD. The CDR3 runs 14 residues. The CDR3 is CAIGEAGGNSPLHF. For the CDR3, the DNA is TGTGCCATCGGTGAGGCAGGGGGTAATTCACCCCTCCACTTT.

This clonotype was seen many times. J is TRBJ2-7 and V is TRBV9; 7 bases are shared with TRBD2. The V gene's germline CDR1 is SGDLS and CDR2 YYNGEE. The CDR3 runs 14 residues. After removal of 0 bases from V and 3 bases from J, the junction contained 3 bases not matched to a gene. The CDR3 region is CASSVAGTNYEQYF. The CDR3 nucleotides are TGTGCCAGCAGCGTAGCCGGGACTAACTACGAGCAGTACTTC.

This sequence joins TRBV28 and TRBJ2-4; D possibly corresponds to TRBD2 (5 bases). This CDR3 spans 14 amino acids. Trimming cost V 5 bases and J 5 bases, with 13 bases left between them. CDR1 MDHEN and CDR2 SYDVKM come from the germline V gene. CDR3 loop: CASSSRAVQNIQYF. The CDR3 bases are TGTGCCAGCAGTAGTAGAGCGGTACAAAACATTCAGTACTTC.

This clonotype was counted many times. The rearrangement joins TRBV4-2 to TRBJ2-7; D may be TRBD2 (5 bases). CDR1 is LGHNA, CDR2 YNFKEQ, per germline. V was cut by 0 bases and J by 7 bases, with 7 bases left in between. The CDR3 extends over 12 amino acids. DNA for the CDR3: TGTGCCAGCAGCCAAGATAGAGGGGAGCAGTACTTC. This codes for CASSQDRGEQYF.

This clonotype was counted between two and nine times. This chain joins TRBV10-2 and TRBJ2-3; 7 bases are a match to TRBD1. Germline CDR1 is WSHSY and CDR2 is SAAADI. The V and J ends lost 1 base and 4 bases, in that order; junction bases with no gene match: 11. The CDR3 length is 17 residues. CDR3 sequence reads: CASSEWGKGGGPDTQYF. The CDR3 nucleotides are TGCGCCAGCAGTGAGTGGGGGAAAGGGGGCGGCCCAGATACGCAGTATTTT.

The chain recombines TRBV5-4 with TRBJ2-1; 7 bases are shared with TRBD2. The CDR3 has 13 amino acids. V lost 7 bases, J lost 5 bases, and 6 bases stayed unmatched. The germline CDR1 and CDR2 sequences are SGHNT and YYREEE (reference sequence). The CDR3 sequence is CASGGVGDNEQFF. CDR3 DNA: TGTGCCAGCGGGGGGGTTGGGGACAATGAGCAGTTCTTC.

The rearrangement joins TRBV29-1 to TRBJ1-4, with 10 bases identical to TRBD1. Trimming removed 6 bases from V and 5 bases from J; junction bases left unmatched: 3. In germline, CDR1 is SQVTM, CDR2 ANQGSEA. The length of the CDR3 is 13 residues. CDR3 sequence reads: CSVRQGANEKLFF. The CDR3 nucleotides are TGCAGCGTAAGACAGGGGGCAAATGAAAAACTGTTTTTT.

The V call is TRBV6-6, the J call TRBJ2-7, with D unclear. The germline V gene has CDR1 MNHNY and CDR2 SVGAGI (reference sequence). The CDR3 runs to 14 residues. Between the trimmed V and J ends, which lost 3 bases and 0 bases, there was a span of 9 bases. CDR3 nucleotide sequence: TGTGCCAGCAGTTATACAAAGGTCTCCTACGAGCAGTACTTC. As protein: CASSYTKVSYEQYF.

There are many counts of this clonotype. In DNA form, the CDR3 reads TGTGCCAGCAGCTTTTTAGGTTCACCCCTCCACTTT. This codes for CASSFLGSPLHF. The rearrangement joins TRBV7-2 to TRBJ1-6; D is ambiguous. Germline loops: CDR1 SGHTA, CDR2 FQGNSA. V was cut by 3 bases and J by 9 bases, with 6 bases left in between. The CDR3 runs to 12 residues. Filled out from reference TRBV7-2 and TRBJ1-6, the complete variable domain reads GAGVSQSPSNKVTEKGKDVELRCDPISGHTALYWYRQSLGQGLEFLIYFQGNSAPDKSGLPSDRFSAERTGGSVSTLTIQRTQQEDSAVYLCASSFLGSPLHFGNGTRLTVT.

The CDR3 here is CASSYSIGSYGYTF. In nucleotides, the CDR3 is TGTGCCAGCAGTTACTCGATTGGTTCCTATGGCTACACCTTC. The chain recombines TRBV6-5 with TRBJ1-2; D is unclear. Trimming removed 0 bases from V and 4 bases from J, with 9 bases in between. Germline assignment: CDR1 MNHEY and CDR2 SVGAGI. This CDR3 is 14 amino acids long.

This clonotype was seen a few times. The J gene is TRBJ2-3, the V gene TRBV5-1; 10 positions agree with TRBD1. V shed 4 bases and J 2 bases; nucleotides not matched to a gene: 10. The CDR3 runs 17 residues. Germline CDR1 SGHRS, CDR2 YFSETQ. The CDR3 coding sequence is TGCGCCAGCAGCGGTACGACAGGGGGCTTTCACACAGATACGCAGTATTTT. Protein product: CASSGTTGGFHTDTQYF.

With respect to this clonotype: At one end the junction does not follow the germline gene, possibly because of a read error. The rearrangement joins TRBV25-1 to TRBJ1-2; the D gene is possibly TRBD1 (5 bases). CDR1 and CDR2 from the germline V gene are MGHDK and SYGVNS. The CDR3 is 12 residues long. In DNA, the CDR3 is TGTGCCGGCAGGAGGGACGGCTTTGGCTACACCTTC. Translating gives CAGRRDGFGYTF.

This clonotype occurred a few times. This chain connects TRBV20-1 to TRBJ2-1, with D possibly matching TRBD2 (6 bases). CDR3 length equals 10 residues. Germline values: CDR1 DFQATT, CDR2 SNEGSKA (reference sequence). In DNA form, the CDR3 reads TGCAGGATTCTAGCGAACGAGCAGTTCTTC. This translates into CRILANEQFF.

This clonotype came up once. V is TRBV7-9 and J is TRBJ1-2, with no clear D. V was shortened by 2 bases and J by 1 base, with 23 bases between the two germline ends. Germline CDR1 reads SEHNR; CDR2 reads FQNEAQ (reference sequence). The CDR3 runs 19 residues. For the CDR3, the DNA is TGTGCCAGCAGCTTATTTGGCCCCTCATGGGAGTCCGGTAACTATGGCTACACCTTC. Its translation is CASSLFGPSWESGNYGYTF.

The chain recombines TRBV9 with TRBJ2-5; 8 bases fit TRBD2. The CDR3 is 17 residues long. Germline V gene sequence: CDR1 SGDLS, CDR2 YYNGEE. The V gene end was trimmed by 4 bases and the J gene end by 11 bases; junction bases not matched to a gene: 22. In nucleotides, the CDR3 is TGTGCCAGCAGCCTAGATCCGGGAGGGGGTCTCTACAATGAGCAGTACTTC. It yields the protein CASSLDPGGGLYNEQYF. The complete variable domain, with remaining parts taken from reference TRBV9 and TRBJ2-5, reads DSGVTQTPKHLITATGQRVTLRCSPRSGDLSVYWYQQSLDQGLQFLIQYYNGEERAKGNILERFSAQQFPDLHSELNLSSLELGDSALYFCASSLDPGGGLYNEQYFGPGTRLLVL.

V usage is TRBV9 and J usage is TRBJ1-2; weak D call: TRBD1 (6 bases). Germline V gene sequence: CDR1 SGDLS, CDR2 YYNGEE. The CDR3 sequence is 15 residues long. Trimming stripped 0 bases from V and 4 bases from J, with 13 bases between. The CDR3 DNA reads as TGTGCCAGCAGCGTAGAGGCAGGGGCGATCTATGGCTACACCTTC. Protein sequence: CASSVEAGAIYGYTF.

The chain uses TRBV6-2 or TRBV6-3 and TRBJ2-1; D gene uncertain. The length of the CDR3 is 12 residues. V was cut by 6 bases and J by 6 bases, with 9 bases left in between. CDR1 is MNHEY, CDR2 SVGEGT, per germline. The CDR3: CASRDPANEQFF. CDR3 DNA sequence: TGTGCCAGCAGGGACCCGGCCAATGAGCAGTTCTTC.

The CDR3 region has the DNA TGCGCCAGCAGCCGCTTGGGGCCAGGCGATGAGCAGTTCTTC. This gives the protein CASSRLGPGDEQFF. The rearrangement uses TRBV4-3 and TRBJ2-1; D is perhaps TRBD1 (5 bases). The ends were cut back, 4 bases at V and 8 bases at J, with 15 bases in the middle. This CDR3 is built from 14 residues. CDR1 is LGHNA and CDR2 is YSLEER in the germline V gene.

This rearrangement joins TRBV20-1 to TRBJ2-1; D may be TRBD2 (7 bases). With 0 bases removed from V and 8 bases from J, the gap between germline ends came to 20 bases. Germline V gene data show CDR1 as DFQATT and CDR2 as SNEGSKA (reference sequence). CDR3 size: 16 residues. For the CDR3, the DNA is TGCAGTGCTAGAGATTACAGGACTAGGGGGATAGATGAGCAGTTCTTC. This sequence encodes CSARDYRTRGIDEQFF.

The J gene is TRBJ1-3, the V gene TRBV21-1; no DNA check was done on the table's D call, TRBD1. TRBV21-1 is recorded as a pseudogene. This CDR3 is 19 amino acids long. CDR3 nucleotides: TGTGCCAGCAGCAAAGGACTACCGATGGGGACGCTCTCTGGAAACACCATATATTTT. As protein: CASSKGLPMGTLSGNTIYF.

This clonotype was counted only a few times. The rearrangement links TRBV29-1 to TRBJ2-3; no reliable D call. The CDR3 has 15 amino acids. Germline loops: CDR1 SQVTM, CDR2 ANQGSEA. The V end was cut by 4 bases, the J end by 2 bases, with 16 bases between. The CDR3 coding sequence is TGCAGCGTTGCTGACACAAACTATGACACAGATACGCAGTATTTT. Translated: CSVADTNYDTDTQYF.